This T cell receptor beta chain was identified during a study of T cell repertoires in cytomegalovirus infection. Across the whole study: In public TCR beta signatures, there were indications of both CMV infection and matching HLA type.

Broader study findings: The cumulative frequency of public TCR beta families identified carriers of CMV plus the relevant HLA. HLA-C-restricted CMV-specific TCR beta clonotypes were dominant in the ex vivo response.

TCRdb reanalysed the reads using MiXCR and keeps one entry per CDR3 protein. The data hold some 400,000 distinct CDR3 sequences, with around 18% observed a single time. CDR1 is LNHDA and CDR2 is SQIVND in the germline V gene (reference sequence). The CDR3 covers 15 residues. V lost 5 bases and J lost 0, with 8 bases in between. Worth noting for this clonotype: The antigen remains unidentified.

The clonotype comes from a human donor in good health (CMV status not recorded). Some clones in this sample may be carry-over from other donors' samples. Sequenced material: PBMCs. J is TRBJ2-6 and V is TRBV19; no definite D call. The CDR3 sequence: CASSGQASGANVLTF. The CDR3 region has the DNA TGTGCCAGTAGTGGCCAGGCCTCTGGGGCCAACGTCCTGACTTTC.